These T cell receptor beta chains were read from a single sample in a study of blood T cell repertoires in COVID-19. Sequencing was performed with immunoSEQ multiplex PCR; in TCRdb, only in-frame clones are kept and a portion is missing. The sample records about 160,000 clones, approximately 79% being singletons. The sequenced sample was PBMCs or T cells enriched from blood (not recorded which). Receptors originate from a middle-aged man who had recovered from COVID-19. Each CDR3 is given with its conserved first and last residue. Each record gives: J gene, V gene, D gene, clone size, CDR3 protein, CDR3 DNA. D genes are given only for firm matches. Some rows have no size entry. The others give once, few or many, or a class for an expanded clone.

>TRBJ2-3|TRBV5-1|-|-
CASSSGTSTDTQYF
TGCGCCAGCAGCTCCGGGACTAGCACAGATACGCAGTATTTT
>TRBJ2-7|TRBV6-5|TRBD1|-
CASRKRTGAYEQYF
TGTGCCAGCAGGAAAAGGACAGGGGCCTACGAGCAGTACTTC
>TRBJ1-2|TRBV9|TRBD1|-
CASRNTTGGNYGYTF
TGTGCCAGCAGAAACACGACAGGGGGCAACTATGGCTACACCTTC
>TRBJ2-3|TRBV14|-|-
CASSGITGDTQYF
TGTGCCAGCAGCGGGATCACAGGAGATACGCAGTATTTT
>TRBJ1-3|TRBV18|-|-
CASSPIYRASSGNTIYF
TGTGCCAGCTCACCCATATACAGGGCCTCCTCTGGAAACACCATATATTTT
>TRBJ2-5|TRBV7-2|TRBD2|-
CASSFGRGETQYF
TGTGCCAGCAGCTTCGGGCGGGGGGAGACCCAGTACTTC
>TRBJ2-2|TRBV7-3|-|-
CASSYSHTGELFF
TGTGCCAGCAGCTACAGCCACACCGGGGAGCTGTTTTTT
>TRBJ1-1|TRBV30|-|-
CAWKRISNTEAFF
TGTGCCTGGAAGAGGATTTCGAACACTGAAGCTTTCTTT
>TRBJ1-6|TRBV7-9|-|-
CASSPGKPLHF
TGTGCCAGCAGCCCCGGGAAACCCCTCCACTTT
>TRBJ2-3|TRBV4-1|-|-
CASSPQHAQAPPDTQYF
TGCGCCAGCAGCCCACAACACGCGCAGGCGCCCCCAGATACGCAGTATTTT
>TRBJ2-3|TRBV4-2|TRBD2|-
CASSQDLSGGKSVDTQYF
TGTGCCAGCAGCCAAGATCTGAGCGGGGGGAAGAGCGTGGATACGCAGTATTTT
>TRBJ2-7|TRBV6-1|-|-
CASSERGAGLSEQYF
TGTGCCAGCAGTGAACGGGGGGCAGGGTTATCCGAGCAGTACTTC
>TRBJ2-3|TRBV4-2|-|-
CASTDASVGTDTQYF
TGTGCCAGCACTGACGCTAGCGTAGGGACAGATACGCAGTATTTT
>TRBJ1-1|TRBV7-9|TRBD1|-
CASSIHRGQNTEAFF
TGTGCCAGCAGCATCCACAGGGGGCAGAACACTGAAGCTTTCTTT
>TRBJ2-5|TRBV30|-|-
CAWTGVAETQYF
TGTGCCTGGACAGGGGTAGCGGAGACCCAGTACTTC
>TRBJ1-5|TRBV18|-|-
CASSLGGASNQPQHF
TGTGCCAGCTCACTAGGGGGGGCGAGCAATCAGCCCCAGCATTTT
>TRBJ2-1|TRBV4-1|TRBD1|-
CASSQGPRDRHSSYNEQFF
TGCGCCAGCAGCCAAGGGCCCAGGGACAGGCACAGCTCCTACAATGAGCAGTTCTTC
>TRBJ1-5|TRBV18|TRBD1|-
CASSAGTGDQPQHF
TGTGCCAGCTCCGCTGGGACAGGGGACCAGCCCCAGCATTTT
>TRBJ2-7|TRBV14|TRBD2|-
CASSPAGGRYEQYF
TGTGCCAGCAGCCCCGCGGGAGGCCGCTACGAGCAGTACTTC
>TRBJ1-1|TRBV6-5|-|-
CASSYWANTEAFF
TGTGCCAGCAGTTACTGGGCGAACACTGAAGCTTTCTTT
>TRBJ1-1|TRBV27|-|few
CASSSSTGLYTEAFF
TGTGCCAGCAGTTCCTCAACAGGGTTGTACACTGAAGCTTTCTTT
>TRBJ1-5|TRBV19|-|-
CASKLAGAQGGNQPQHF
TGTGCCAGTAAATTGGCAGGTGCTCAAGGGGGCAATCAGCCCCAGCATTTT
>TRBJ2-2|TRBV7-7|TRBD2|-
CASSLDSGVTGELFF
TGTGCCAGCAGCTTAGATAGCGGGGTAACGGGGGAGCTGTTTTTT
>TRBJ2-7|TRBV28|TRBD2|-
CASRGLAGGRNEQYF
TGTGCCAGCCGGGGACTAGCGGGGGGGCGGAACGAGCAGTACTTC
>TRBJ1-2|TRBV6-6|-|-
CASSPSRIDRDYGYTF
TGTGCCAGCAGTCCCTCGCGAATCGATCGGGACTATGGCTACACCTTC
>TRBJ2-5|TRBV5-1|TRBD2|-
CASSLGTSGETQYF
TGCGCCAGCAGCTTGGGGACTAGCGGGGAGACCCAGTACTTC
>TRBJ1-2|TRBV6-1|TRBD1|-
CASSERQGTNYGYTF
TGTGCCAGCAGTGAAAGACAGGGTACAAACTATGGCTACACCTTC
>TRBJ2-3|TRBV9|-|-
CASSVDRGTDTQYF
TGTGCCAGCAGCGTAGATCGGGGGACAGATACGCAGTATTTT
>TRBJ2-6|TRBV7-9|TRBD1|-
CASSSRAGTGPSGANVLTF
TGTGCCAGCAGCTCCCGGGCCGGGACAGGACCCTCTGGGGCCAACGTCCTGACTTTC